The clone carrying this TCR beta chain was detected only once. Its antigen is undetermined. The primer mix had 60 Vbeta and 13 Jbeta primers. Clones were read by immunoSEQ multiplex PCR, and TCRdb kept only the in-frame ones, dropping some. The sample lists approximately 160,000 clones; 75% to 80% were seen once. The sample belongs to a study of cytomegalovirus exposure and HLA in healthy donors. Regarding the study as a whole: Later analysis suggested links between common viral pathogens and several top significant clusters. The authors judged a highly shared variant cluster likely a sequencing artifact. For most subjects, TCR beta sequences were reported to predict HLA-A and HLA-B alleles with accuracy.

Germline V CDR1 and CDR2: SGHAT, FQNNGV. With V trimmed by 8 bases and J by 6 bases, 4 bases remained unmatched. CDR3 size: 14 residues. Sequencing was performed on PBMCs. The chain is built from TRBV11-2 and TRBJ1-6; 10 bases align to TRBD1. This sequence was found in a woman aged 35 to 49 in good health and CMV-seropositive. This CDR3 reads CASGDRGLNSPLHF. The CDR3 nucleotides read TGTGCCAGCGGCGACAGGGGGCTTAATTCACCCCTCCACTTT.